These T cell receptor beta chains were read from a single sample in a study of identifying expanded T cells in peripheral blood. Profiling relied on immunoSEQ multiplex PCR, and the TCRdb table lists in-frame clones only, not all of them. Of 83,000 or so clones listed, about nine tenths were seen once; the top ten hold about 4%. Material for sequencing was blood. Receptors originate from a person aged 18 to 70 in good health. Both conserved end residues are part of each CDR3. D genes are given only for firm matches. A clone size is listed for some rows: how often the clone was seen (once, few, many), or a class if it is expanded.

d_gene	v_gene	len	j_gene	abundance	CDR3aa	CDR3nt
TRBD1	TRBV29-1	13	TRBJ2-5	-	CSVARDREETQYF	TGCAGCGTTGCCCGGGACAGGGAAGAGACCCAGTACTTC
-	TRBV27	17	TRBJ1-6	-	CASLPFGYGYINSPLHF	TGTGCCAGCCTACCGTTCGGATACGGCTATATTAATTCACCCCTCCACTTT
-	TRBV19	15	TRBJ2-1	-	CASSIDRDLSEGQFF	TGTGCCAGTAGTATAGATCGCGACTTGAGCGAGGGGCAGTTCTTC
TRBD2	TRBV18	15	TRBJ2-1	-	CASSPDLAGGGEQFF	TGTGCCAGCTCACCGGATCTAGCGGGAGGAGGTGAGCAGTTCTTC
-	TRBV27	13	TRBJ2-7	-	CASSLSSRNEQYF	TGTGCCAGCAGTTTATCGAGTCGAAACGAGCAGTACTTC
-	TRBV10-1	13	TRBJ2-3	-	CASSEGATDTQYF	TGCGCCAGCAGTGAGGGGGCGACAGATACGCAGTATTTT
-	TRBV19	11	TRBJ2-1	-	CASRSRDEQFF	TGTGCCAGTAGATCCCGAGATGAGCAGTTCTTC
-	TRBV27	15	TRBJ2-7	-	CASSLTGTPHYEQYF	TGTGCCAGCAGTTTAACCGGGACTCCTCACTACGAGCAGTACTTC
TRBD1	TRBV2	14	TRBJ2-7	-	CASSAGQGPYEQYF	TGTGCCAGCAGCGCCGGACAGGGGCCCTACGAGCAGTACTTC
-	TRBV30	12	TRBJ1-4	-	CAWGGLGEKLFF	TGTGCCTGGGGTGGGCTGGGGGAAAAACTGTTTTTT
-	TRBV6-6	14	TRBJ1-3	-	CASSLRESGNTIYF	TGTGCCAGCAGTTTGAGGGAGTCTGGAAACACCATATATTTT
TRBD2	TRBV27	17	TRBJ2-1	once	CASSWGISGGGYNEQFF	TGTGCCAGCAGTTGGGGTATTAGCGGGGGGGGCTACAATGAGCAGTTCTTC
TRBD1	TRBV10-2	19	TRBJ1-6	-	CASSGRGGQRSSYNSPLHF	TGCGCCAGCAGTGGGAGGGGGGGACAGCGGAGCTCCTATAATTCACCCCTCCACTTT
-	TRBV27	14	TRBJ1-1	-	CASSSFLPDTEAFF	TGTGCCAGCAGTTCTTTCTTACCGGACACTGAAGCTTTCTTT
-	TRBV27	10	TRBJ2-3	-	CASGTDTQYF	TGTGCCAGTGGTACAGATACGCAGTATTTT
TRBD2	TRBV9	15	TRBJ2-3	-	CASSPTSGERDTQYF	TGTGCCAGCAGCCCGACTAGCGGCGAGCGGGATACGCAGTATTTT
TRBD1	TRBV19	14	TRBJ2-7	-	CASSTGTGRYEQYF	TGTGCCAGTAGTACCGGGACAGGGAGGTACGAGCAGTACTTC
-	TRBV9	15	TRBJ2-7	-	CASSVGLRTPYEQYF	TGTGCCAGCAGCGTAGGGCTCCGGACCCCCTACGAGCAGTACTTC
TRBD2	TRBV7-9	16	TRBJ2-5	once	CASSLASGGYQETQYF	TGTGCCAGCAGCTTAGCTAGCGGGGGCTATCAAGAGACCCAGTACTTC
-	TRBV27	14	TRBJ2-6	-	CASSAGTGANVLTF	TGTGCCAGTTCCGCAGGGACCGGGGCCAACGTCCTGACTTTC
-	TRBV6-6	15	TRBJ2-5	-	CASSYSRPRVETQYF	TGTGCCAGCAGTTACTCGCGCCCAAGGGTCGAGACCCAGTACTTC
TRBD1	TRBV7-3	16	TRBJ1-1	-	CASSPIGTGMNTEAFF	TGTGCCAGCAGCCCCATCGGGACAGGGATGAACACTGAAGCTTTCTTT
-	TRBV6-5	13	TRBJ2-3	-	CASKRVSTDTQYF	TGTGCCAGCAAACGGGTTTCCACAGATACGCAGTATTTT
-	TRBV11-3	15	TRBJ2-7	-	CASSPIPGPGGEQYF	TGTGCCAGCAGCCCAATACCGGGGCCTGGGGGCGAGCAGTACTTC
-	TRBV5-1	13	TRBJ2-7	-	CASSAGLLYEQYF	TGCGCCAGCAGCGCGGGACTCCTCTACGAGCAGTACTTC
TRBD2	TRBV28	15	TRBJ2-1	-	CASSPGLAGVNEQFF	TGTGCCAGCAGTCCCGGACTAGCGGGAGTGAATGAGCAGTTCTTC
-	TRBV6-6	16	TRBJ2-2	-	CASSFRDPGPTGELFF	TGTGCCAGCAGTTTCCGGGACCCGGGACCCACCGGGGAGCTGTTTTTT
TRBD1	TRBV6-4	16	TRBJ1-4	-	CASSEAPGGPNEKLFF	TGTGCCAGCAGTGAAGCTCCAGGGGGACCTAATGAAAAACTGTTTTTT
TRBD2	TRBV10-3	15	TRBJ2-2	-	CAISKGLDRTGELFF	TGTGCCATCAGTAAGGGACTAGATCGCACCGGGGAGCTGTTTTTT
-	TRBV12-5	14	TRBJ2-3	-	CASGFGRVTDTQYF	TGTGCTAGTGGTTTCGGCAGGGTAACAGATACGCAGTATTTT
TRBD1	TRBV29-1	13	TRBJ2-3	-	CSLRTGGSDTQYF	TGCAGCTTACGGACAGGGGGCTCGGATACGCAGTATTTT
-	TRBV29-1	17	TRBJ2-5	-	CSVEDGGLADIIGAQYF	TGCAGCGTTGAAGATGGGGGGCTAGCGGACATAATCGGGGCCCAGTACTTC
-	TRBV19	12	TRBJ2-7	few	CASSGQSYEQYF	TGTGCCAGTAGCGGACAGTCCTACGAGCAGTACTTC
TRBD1	TRBV5-6	15	TRBJ1-1	-	CASSPGTVMNTEAFF	TGTGCCAGCAGCCCTGGGACAGTCATGAACACTGAAGCTTTCTTT
-	TRBV5-4	11	TRBJ2-7	-	CASGRGFEQYF	TGTGCCAGCGGGCGGGGCTTCGAGCAGTACTTC
TRBD2	TRBV6-5	14	TRBJ2-1	-	CASSTGLAGDEQFF	TGTGCCAGCAGTACGGGACTAGCGGGAGATGAGCAGTTCTTC
TRBD1	TRBV4-1	15	TRBJ1-2	-	CASNPGQGAGYGYTF	TGCGCCAGCAACCCGGGACAGGGGGCAGGGTATGGCTACACCTTC